Each of the 19 T cell receptor beta chains below was sequenced from the same sample in a study of cytomegalovirus exposure and HLA in healthy donors. PCR used 60 Vbeta primers and 13 Jbeta primers. Clones were read by immunoSEQ multiplex PCR, and TCRdb kept only the in-frame ones, dropping some. The sample consists of approximately 100,000 clones, around 64% of them appearing once. Sequencing input: PBMCs. The receptor source for this set is a human donor in good health.

In its sample, this clone was seen once. The chain recombines TRBV7-9 with TRBJ2-5; 8 bases match TRBD1. There are 16 residues in the CDR3. Per the germline V gene, CDR1 is SEHNR and CDR2 is FQNEAQ (reference sequence). J was trimmed by 0 bases and V by 5 bases; bases with no gene match: 8. CDR3 DNA sequence: TGTGCCAGCAGCCACGCTAACAGGGGGGACCAAGAGACCCAGTACTTC. It codes for CASSHANRGDQETQYF.

The rearrangement joins TRBV6-5 to TRBJ1-5, with D unresolved. V was trimmed by 0 bases and J by 5 bases, leaving 8 bases between them. Germline lookup yields CDR1 MNHEY and CDR2 SVGAGI. There are 14 residues in the CDR3. The CDR3: CASSYSHTYQPQHF. CDR3 DNA: TGTGCCAGCAGTTACTCACACACATATCAGCCCCAGCATTTT.

The chain uses TRBV11-2 and TRBJ2-1; tentative D call: TRBD2 (5 bases). The CDR3 consists of 16 residues. The V gene lost 5 bases and the J gene lost 0 bases, with 14 bases spanning the gap. From germline, CDR1 is SGHAT and CDR2 FQNNGV. In DNA, the CDR3 is TGTGCCAGCAGCGGACTGAGGCCCAGCTCCTACAATGAGCAGTTCTTC. It yields the protein CASSGLRPSSYNEQFF.

This clone showed up just a few times. The chain uses TRBV9 and TRBJ1-6; a possible D gene is TRBD1 (5 bases). The CDR3 is 14 residues long. Germline V gene sequence: CDR1 SGDLS, CDR2 YYNGEE. V lost 7 bases, J lost 3 bases, and 11 bases lay in between. CDR3 nucleotide sequence: TGTGCCAGCGACCGGGGGAACTATAATTCACCCCTCCACTTT. It is translated as CASDRGNYNSPLHF.

This clone appeared a few times. CDR3 coding DNA: TGTGCCAGCAGTACACAGGGCTCTGGAAACACCATATATTTT. Amino acids: CASSTQGSGNTIYF. This sequence joins TRBV7-9 and TRBJ1-3; perhaps TRBD1 as D (6 bases). The CDR3 runs to 14 residues. Trimming cost V 6 bases and J 0 bases, with 9 bases left between them. CDR1 and CDR2 (germline): SEHNR, FQNEAQ (reference sequence).

As to this clone: The sample contains more than one DNA sequence encoding this CDR3. The chain joins TRBV5-6 to TRBJ2-2; perhaps TRBD1 as D (5 bases). Per the germline V gene, CDR1 is SGHDT and CDR2 is YYEEEE. CDR3 length: 17 residues. Trimming cost V 0 bases and J 4 bases, with 16 bases left between them. The CDR3 spells CASSLDTGSSGTGELFF. The CDR3 region has the DNA TGTGCCAGCAGCTTGGATACAGGCAGTTCGGGCACCGGGGAGCTGTTTTTT. The full variable domain, rest sourced from reference TRBV5-6 and TRBJ2-2, is DAGVTQSPTHLIKTRGQQVTLRCSPKSGHDTVSWYQQALGQGPQFIFQYYEEEERQRGNFPDRFSGHQFPNYSSELNVNALLLGDSALYLCASSLDTGSSGTGELFFGEGSRLTVL.

The V gene is TRBV19, the J gene TRBJ1-5; possible D gene TRBD1, 6 bases. Deletions cut 2 bases from V and 3 bases from J, with 8 bases between. CDR1 is LNHDA, CDR2 SQIVND, per germline (reference sequence). The CDR3 is 14 amino acids. The CDR3 sequence is CASSIQGYNQPQHF. CDR3 sequence (DNA): TGTGCCAGTAGTATACAGGGGTACAATCAGCCCCAGCATTTT. The variable domain in full, with the rest retrieved from reference TRBV19 and TRBJ1-5, is DGGITQSPKYLFRKEGQNVTLSCEQNLNHDAMYWYRQDPGQGLRLIYYSQIVNDFQKGDIAEGYSVSREKKESFPLTVTSAQKNPTAFYLCASSIQGYNQPQHFGDGTRLSIL.

The J gene is TRBJ2-7, the V gene TRBV4-3; D not certain. CDR3 length: 13 amino acids. V lost 6 bases, J lost 0 bases, and 9 bases lay in between. Germline V CDR1 and CDR2: LGHNA, YSLEER. DNA for the CDR3: TGCGCCAGCAGTAAAATAGTCTCCTACGAGCAGTACTTC. It codes for CASSKIVSYEQYF.

V usage is TRBV11-2 and J usage is TRBJ1-2, with TRBD1 matching 8 bases. Losses at the gene ends were 4 bases for V and 6 bases for J; bases not matched to a gene: 7. Germline CDR1 SGHAT, CDR2 FQNNGV. The CDR3 loop spans 14 amino acids. The CDR3 sequence: CASSYSRGRNGYTF. Written as DNA, the CDR3 is TGTGCCAGCAGCTACAGCAGGGGGCGTAATGGCTACACCTTC. Complete variable domain (other parts from reference TRBV11-2 and TRBJ1-2): EAGVAQSPRYKIIEKRQSVAFWCNPISGHATLYWYQQILGQGPKLLIQFQNNGVVDDSQLPKDRFSAERLKGVDSTLKIQPAKLEDSAVYLCASSYSRGRNGYTFGSGTRLTVV.

J is TRBJ2-7 and V is TRBV7-2; no clear D gene. CDR1 is SGHTA, CDR2 FQGNSA, per germline. With 3 bases removed from V and 2 bases from J, the gap between germline ends came to 8 bases. CDR3 size: 13 residues. The chain's CDR3 is CASSFSPTYEQYF. The DNA for the CDR3 is TGTGCCAGCAGCTTTAGTCCTACCTACGAGCAGTACTTC. The full variable domain, completed using reference TRBV7-2 and TRBJ2-7, is GAGVSQSPSNKVTEKGKDVELRCDPISGHTALYWYRQSLGQGLEFLIYFQGNSAPDKSGLPSDRFSAERTGGSVSTLTIQRTQQEDSAVYLCASSFSPTYEQYFGPGTRLTVT.

The CDR3 loop is CASSLVGEGYEQYF. The CDR3, as DNA: TGTGCCAGCAGCTTAGTTGGGGAGGGGTACGAGCAGTACTTC. The V and J genes are TRBV7-6 and TRBJ2-7; 7 bases line up with TRBD2. This CDR3 contains 14 residues. V lost 1 base to trimming and J lost 4 bases; unmatched junction nucleotides: 4. Germline V gene data show CDR1 as SGHVS and CDR2 as FNYEAQ.

The chain joins TRBV7-2 to TRBJ2-7; 12 bases line up with TRBD1. The CDR3 covers 15 residues. Looked up from germline, CDR1 is SGHTA and CDR2 is FQGNSA. After removal of 4 bases from V and 4 bases from J, the junction contained 5 bases not matched to a gene. The CDR3 DNA follows: TGTGCCAGCAGCTCGCCGGGACAGGGGGCTTACGAGCAGTACTTC. Residues: CASSSPGQGAYEQYF.

The J gene is TRBJ2-3, the V gene TRBV6-4; possibly TRBD1 for D (6 bases). This CDR3 is 14 amino acids long. Germline CDR1 MRHNA, CDR2 SNTAGT. V lost 4 bases and J 2 bases, leaving 10 bases between the germline ends. The CDR3 loop is CASSVGGYTDTQYF. The CDR3 nucleotides are TGTGCCAGCAGTGTAGGGGGATACACAGATACGCAGTATTTT.

V usage is TRBV18 and J usage is TRBJ2-7; perhaps TRBD2 as D (6 bases). This CDR3 region has 11 residues. Trimming cost V 8 bases and J 4 bases, with 9 bases left between them. Germline loops: CDR1 KGHSH, CDR2 LQKENI. CDR3 nucleotide sequence: TGTGCCAGCCCCGGGAGTTACGAGCAGTACTTC. This translates into CASPGSYEQYF.

The rearrangement joins TRBV6-5 to TRBJ2-7; D is undetermined. Germline CDR1 is MNHEY and CDR2 is SVGAGI. The CDR3 covers 16 residues. V was clipped by 4 bases and J by 1 base, with 17 bases between them. CDR3 nucleotides: TGTGCCAGCAGTTTATTTCGGCTAGAGGAATCCTACGAGCAGTACTTC. Protein: CASSLFRLEESYEQYF.

The chain is built from TRBV6-5 and TRBJ2-7; D is possibly TRBD2 (5 bases). Trimming cost V 4 bases and J 0 bases, with 10 bases left between them. This CDR3 is 14 amino acids long. The germline gives CDR1 MNHEY, CDR2 SVGAGI. The DNA for the CDR3 is TGTGCCAGCAGTTCTAGCTTTCTCTCCTACGAGCAGTACTTC. It specifies CASSSSFLSYEQYF.

This clone was observed a single time. The chain recombines TRBV5-8 with TRBJ2-2, with 7 bases that match TRBD1. CDR3 size: 15 residues. The V gene's germline CDR1 is SGHTS and CDR2 YDEGEE. Trimming took 0 bases from V and 4 from J; bases not matched to a gene: 3. Written as DNA, the CDR3 is TGTGCCAGCAGCTTGGTCCAGGGGGTCACCGGGGAGCTGTTTTTT. It specifies CASSLVQGVTGELFF.

V usage is TRBV7-9 and J usage is TRBJ1-4, with D unresolved. This CDR3 has 15 amino acids. Per germline, CDR1 SEHNR and CDR2 FQNEAQ (reference sequence). Trimming pared 1 base from V and 0 bases from J, leaving 6 bases between. The CDR3, as DNA: TGTGCCAGCAGCTTAGGCGGGTCAACTAATGAAAAACTGTTTTTT. Its protein is CASSLGGSTNEKLFF. Full variable domain (rest looked up from reference TRBV7-9 and TRBJ1-4): DTGVSQNPRHKITKRGQNVTFRCDPISEHNRLYWYRQTLGQGPEFLTYFQNEAQLEKSRLLSDRFSAERPKGSFSTLEIQRTEQGDSAMYLCASSLGGSTNEKLFFGSGTQLSVL.

The chain uses TRBV5-4 and TRBJ1-1; 7 nucleotides match TRBD1. This CDR3 has 14 residues. Germline CDR1 and CDR2: SGHNT and YYREEE (reference sequence). Unmatched junction bases numbered 8, after V lost 5 bases and J lost 4 bases. As DNA, the CDR3 is TGTGCCAGCAGACAATTCGACAGGGCCACTGAAGCTTTCTTT. Amino acids: CASRQFDRATEAFF.